The sequence of this TCR beta chain was determined in a study of shared clonotypes between healthy human individuals. Study-wide context: Each donor's CD8 memory used one plate, CD8 naive two, each CD4 subset three.

The repertoire was sequenced with immunoSEQ multiplex PCR; TCRdb's copy has only in-frame clones and lacks some. The table records about 100,000 clones, around 64% of them present only once. Deletions cut 1 base from V and 4 bases from J, with 5 bases between. The germline V gene has CDR1 SGHDN and CDR2 FVKESK. The CDR3 consists of 13 residues. The sequence derives from a woman under 40 in good health. The rearrangement links TRBV14 to TRBJ2-1; D unclear. The specimen was memory CD8+ T cells sorted from blood. Subset reported: CD45RO+ cells pooled with CCR7-negative TemRA cells. CDR3 residues: CASSQGVYNEQFF. As DNA, the CDR3 is TGTGCCAGCAGCCAAGGGGTTTACAATGAGCAGTTCTTC.